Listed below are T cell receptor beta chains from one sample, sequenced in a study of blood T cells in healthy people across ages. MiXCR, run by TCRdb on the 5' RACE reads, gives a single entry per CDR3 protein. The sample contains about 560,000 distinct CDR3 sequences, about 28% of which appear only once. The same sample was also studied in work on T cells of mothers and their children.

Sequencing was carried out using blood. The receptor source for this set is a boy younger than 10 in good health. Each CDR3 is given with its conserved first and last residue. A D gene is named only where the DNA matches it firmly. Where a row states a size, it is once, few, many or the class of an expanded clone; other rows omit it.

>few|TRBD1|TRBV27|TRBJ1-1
CASSGFRTGRGSFTEAFF
TGTGCCAGCAGTGGATTCCGGACAGGGAGGGGGAGTTTCACTGAAGCTTTCTTT
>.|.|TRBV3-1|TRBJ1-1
CASSQDGGRRAGAFF
TGTGCCAGCAGCCAAGACGGAGGGCGTAGGGCTGGAGCTTTCTTT
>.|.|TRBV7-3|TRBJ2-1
CASSLDGSTYNEQFF
TGTGCCAGCAGCTTAGACGGCAGTACCTACAATGAGCAGTTCTTC
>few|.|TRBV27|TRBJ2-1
CASSDDNDEQFF
TGTGCCAGCAGTGACGACAACGATGAGCAGTTCTTC
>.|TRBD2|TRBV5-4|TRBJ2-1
CASSLVRLAGEAGASYNEQFF
TGTGCCAGCAGCTTGGTACGGCTAGCGGGAGAGGCGGGGGCCTCCTACAATGAGCAGTTCTTC
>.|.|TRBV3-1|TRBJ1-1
CASSQGGRRAFF
TGTGCCAGCAGCCAAGGGGGGAGGAGAGCTTTCTTT
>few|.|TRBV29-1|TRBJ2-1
CSVESLSAGLYNEQFF
TGCAGCGTTGAGTCGTTGAGTGCGGGCCTCTACAATGAGCAGTTCTTC
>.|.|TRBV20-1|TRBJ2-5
CSAAGSGMDETQYF
TGCAGTGCTGCCGGCTCAGGGATGGATGAGACCCAGTACTTC
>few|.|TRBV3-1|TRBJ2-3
CASGIGVVKDTQYF
TGTGCCAGCGGAATAGGGGTCGTAAAGGATACGCAGTATTTT
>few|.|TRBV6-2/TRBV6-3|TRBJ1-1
CASSYSQLLGTEAFF
TGTGCCAGCAGTTACTCGCAACTCCTAGGAACTGAAGCTTTCTTT
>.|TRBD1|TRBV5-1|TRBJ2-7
CASSPTGDAYERYF
TGCGCCAGCAGCCCAACAGGGGACGCCTACGAGCGGTACTTC
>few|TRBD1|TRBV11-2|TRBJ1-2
CASSAIGQGPTPVHGYTF
TGTGCCAGCAGCGCGATTGGACAGGGACCTACTCCTGTACATGGCTACACCTTC
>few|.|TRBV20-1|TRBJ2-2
CSALGGGPGELFF
TGCAGTGCGCTAGGTGGGGGGCCCGGGGAGCTGTTTTTT
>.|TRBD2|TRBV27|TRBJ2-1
CASSSPGLAGGWNEQFF
TGTGCCAGCAGTTCTCCCGGACTAGCGGGGGGTTGGAATGAGCAGTTCTTC
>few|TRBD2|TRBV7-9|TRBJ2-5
CASSLGASGGQATQYF
TGTGCCAGCAGCTTAGGGGCTAGCGGGGGTCAAGCGACCCAGTACTTC
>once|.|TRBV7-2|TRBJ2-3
CASSLSWARDTQYF
TGTGCCAGCAGCTTAAGTTGGGCCCGAGATACGCAGTATTTT
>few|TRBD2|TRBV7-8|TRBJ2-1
CASSLATSGSYNEQFF
TGTGCCAGCAGCTTAGCGACTAGCGGCTCCTACAATGAGCAGTTCTTC
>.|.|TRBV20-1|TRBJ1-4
CSARDGRLLRATNEKLFF
TGCAGTGCTAGAGATGGAAGGTTACTTCGTGCAACTAATGAAAAACTGTTTTTT
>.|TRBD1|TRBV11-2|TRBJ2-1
CASSSGTGGWNEQFF
TGTGCCAGCAGCTCCGGGACAGGGGGCTGGAATGAGCAGTTCTTC
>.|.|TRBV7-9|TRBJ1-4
CASSCTYSRTNEKLFF
TGTGCCAGCAGCTGCACCTACAGCCGAACTAATGAAAAACTGTTTTTT
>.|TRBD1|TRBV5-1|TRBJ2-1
CASSPTGTVFYNEQFF
TGCGCCAGCAGCCCCACCGGGACAGTGTTTTACAATGAGCAGTTCTTC
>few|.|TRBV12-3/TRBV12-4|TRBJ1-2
CASSGGESYTF
TGTGCCAGCAGTGGGGGGGAGAGCTACACCTTC
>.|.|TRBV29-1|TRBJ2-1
CSADGANEQFF
TGCAGCGCCGACGGCGCTAATGAGCAGTTCTTC
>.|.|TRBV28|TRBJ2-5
CASSFPLQTPELETQYF
TGTGCCAGCAGTTTCCCTTTACAGACACCTGAATTGGAGACCCAGTACTTC
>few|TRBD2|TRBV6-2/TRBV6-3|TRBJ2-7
CASSPGLAGGPSSYEQYF
TGTGCCAGCAGTCCGGGACTAGCGGGAGGCCCTAGCTCCTACGAGCAGTACTTC
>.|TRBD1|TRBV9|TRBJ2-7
CASSVGTGQVYEQYF
TGTGCCAGCAGCGTCGGGACAGGGCAAGTCTACGAGCAGTACTTC
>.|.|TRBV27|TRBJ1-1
CASSLSGSLNEAFF
TGTGCCAGCAGTTTATCGGGCAGTTTAAATGAAGCTTTCTTT
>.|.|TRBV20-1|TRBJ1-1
CSAISGEAFF
TGCAGTGCCATATCAGGGGAAGCTTTCTTT
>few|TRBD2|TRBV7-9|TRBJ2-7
CASSLVGTSGRFHEQYF
TGTGCCAGCAGCTTAGTGGGGACTAGCGGGAGGTTCCACGAGCAGTACTTC
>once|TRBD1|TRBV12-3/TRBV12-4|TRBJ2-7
CASRGQGIYEQYF
TGTGCCAGCAGGGGACAGGGGATCTACGAGCAGTACTTC
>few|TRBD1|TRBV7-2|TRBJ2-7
CASSLGQTGSREQYF
TGTGCCAGCAGCTTGGGCCAGACAGGGTCGAGGGAGCAGTACTTC
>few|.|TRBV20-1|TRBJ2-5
CSARDGRRGGETQYF
TGCAGTGCTAGGGACGGACGGCGGGGTGGGGAGACCCAGTACTTC
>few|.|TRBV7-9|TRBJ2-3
CASSLPPGLTTDTQYF
TGTGCCAGCAGCTTACCCCCGGGACTTACCACAGATACGCAGTATTTT
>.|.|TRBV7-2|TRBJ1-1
CASSRSHTEAFF
TGTGCCAGCAGTCGTAGCCACACTGAAGCTTTCTTT
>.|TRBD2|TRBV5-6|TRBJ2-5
CASSRTSGRKETQYF
TGTGCCAGCAGCAGGACTAGCGGGAGGAAAGAGACCCAGTACTTC
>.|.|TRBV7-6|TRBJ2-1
CASSLPVWGSNDNEQFF
TGTGCCAGCAGCTTACCCGTTTGGGGGAGTAACGACAATGAGCAGTTCTTC
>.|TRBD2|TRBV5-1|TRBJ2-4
CASRPGGAFAKNIQYF
TGCGCCAGCAGGCCCGGGGGGGCTTTCGCCAAAAACATTCAGTACTTC
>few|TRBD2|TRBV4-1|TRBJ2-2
CASSFASGVNTGELFF
TGCGCCAGCTCCTTTGCTAGCGGGGTGAACACCGGGGAGCTGTTTTTT
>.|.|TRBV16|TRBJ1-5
CASSQSGAASNQPQHF
TGTGCCAGCAGCCAATCCGGGGCGGCTAGCAATCAGCCCCAGCATTTT
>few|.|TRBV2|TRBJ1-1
CASNQEMNTEAFF
TGTGCCAGCAACCAGGAAATGAACACTGAAGCTTTCTTT
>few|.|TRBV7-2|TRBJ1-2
CAIPQIYYGYTF
TGTGCCATCCCGCAAATATACTATGGCTACACCTTC
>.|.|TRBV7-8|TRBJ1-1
CASSHGGVLNTEAFF
TGTGCCAGCAGCCACGGAGGGGTTCTGAACACTGAAGCTTTCTTT
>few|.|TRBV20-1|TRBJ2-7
CSARPPGGHYEQYF
TGCAGTGCCAGACCACCCGGGGGGCACTACGAGCAGTACTTC
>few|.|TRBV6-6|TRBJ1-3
CDPNIQGLAGNTIYF
TGCGACCCAAACATACAGGGACTGGCTGGAAACACCATATATTTT
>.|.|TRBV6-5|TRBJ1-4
CASSRLRVSDEKLFF
TGTGCCAGCAGTAGACTCAGGGTTTCCGATGAAAAACTGTTTTTT
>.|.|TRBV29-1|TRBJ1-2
CSVESLRGGGYTF
TGCAGCGTTGAATCTCTCCGGGGTGGGGGCTACACCTTC
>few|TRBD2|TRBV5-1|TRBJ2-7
CASSLAGLAGAHEQYF
TGCGCCAGCAGCTTGGCCGGACTAGCGGGAGCGCACGAGCAGTACTTC
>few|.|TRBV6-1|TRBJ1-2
CASIEVGQGNYGYTF
TGTGCCAGCATTGAAGTGGGGCAGGGGAACTATGGCTACACCTTC
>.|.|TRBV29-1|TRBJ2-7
CSVGRDRDEQYF
TGCAGCGTTGGACGAGATCGGGACGAGCAGTACTTC
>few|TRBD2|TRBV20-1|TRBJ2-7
CSAQPPQRGYEQYF
TGCAGTGCTCAACCTCCCCAGCGGGGCTACGAGCAGTACTTC
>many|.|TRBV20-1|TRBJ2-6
CSASRGSGANVLTF
TGCAGTGCCTCTAGAGGGTCTGGGGCCAACGTCCTGACTTTC
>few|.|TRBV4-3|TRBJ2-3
CASSQDRGTTDTQYF
TGCGCCAGCAGCCAAGACAGGGGTACCACAGATACGCAGTATTTT
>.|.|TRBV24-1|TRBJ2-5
CATSGSSEETQYF
TGTGCCACCAGTGGTTCCAGTGAGGAGACCCAGTACTTC
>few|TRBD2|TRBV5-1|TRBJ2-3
CASSFTAGGPDTQYF
TGCGCCAGCAGCTTTACGGCGGGGGGACCAGATACGCAGTATTTT